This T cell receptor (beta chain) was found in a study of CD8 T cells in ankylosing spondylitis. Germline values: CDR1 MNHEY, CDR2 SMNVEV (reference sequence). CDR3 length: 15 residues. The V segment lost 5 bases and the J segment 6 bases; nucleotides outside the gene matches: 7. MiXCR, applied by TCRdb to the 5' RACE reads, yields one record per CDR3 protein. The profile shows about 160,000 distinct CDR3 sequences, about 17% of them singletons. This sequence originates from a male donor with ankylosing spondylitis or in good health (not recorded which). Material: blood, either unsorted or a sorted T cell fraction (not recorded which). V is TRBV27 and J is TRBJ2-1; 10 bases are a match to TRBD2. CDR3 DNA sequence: TGTGCCAGCAGTCATAGCGGGAGGATTTTCAATGAGCAGTTCTTC. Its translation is CASSHSGRIFNEQFF.